One sample yielded the 24 T cell receptor beta chains listed below, sequenced in a study of tumour-infiltrating T cells in Burkitt lymphoma. Clones were sequenced by immunoSEQ multiplex PCR, and TCRdb holds only the in-frame ones, with some missing. The sample has some 17,000 clones, about 77% seen once; the top ten hold about 2%. Sequencing used tumor tissue. These receptors were collected from a human donor with diffuse large B-cell lymphoma.

The chain joins TRBV18 to TRBJ2-2; D ambiguous. The CDR3 is made up of 18 amino acids. Germline loops: CDR1 KGHSH, CDR2 LQKENI. Trimming stripped 4 bases from V and 1 base from J, with 19 bases between. This chain's CDR3 is CASSQLPQGDLNTGELFF. The DNA of the CDR3 is TGTGCCAGCTCACAACTACCTCAAGGTGATCTGAACACCGGGGAGCTGTTTTTT.

This clone was observed once. The gene calls are TRBV6-5 and TRBJ1-1, with D possibly matching TRBD1 (6 bases). Germline V gene data show CDR1 as MNHEY and CDR2 as SVGAGI. The germline V and J ends were trimmed by 2 bases and 7 bases, with 11 bases remaining between them. The CDR3 has 13 residues. Here the CDR3 DNA reads TGTGCCAGCAGTTACAAACGGACAGTTGAAGCTTTCTTT. Amino acid sequence: CASSYKRTVEAFF.

This clone was detected only once. The chain joins TRBV6-5 to TRBJ2-3, with D hard to call. The CDR3 runs to 13 residues. V lost 6 bases and J lost 0, with 7 bases in between. The germline gives CDR1 MNHEY, CDR2 SVGAGI. CDR3 coding DNA: TGTGCCAGCAGGATAGGGAGCACAGATACGCAGTATTTT. It is translated as CASRIGSTDTQYF.

This clone has just a few counts. The rearrangement links TRBV6-1 to TRBJ1-1; D possibly corresponds to TRBD1 (5 bases). The CDR3 has 13 amino acids. Germline assignment: CDR1 MNHNS and CDR2 SASEGT. V dropped 10 bases and J dropped 1 base, with 13 bases sitting between them. The CDR3 nucleotides read TGTGCCACCCTCCGGGACCCGAACACTGAAGCTTTCTTT. Protein product: CATLRDPNTEAFF.

The rearrangement uses TRBV5-1 and TRBJ2-7, with D maybe TRBD1 (5 bases). This CDR3 has 11 residues. Germline assignment: CDR1 SGHRS and CDR2 YFSETQ. Trimming removed 4 bases at V and 7 bases at J, with 9 bases between. The CDR3 region is CASSRGTEQYF. CDR3 in DNA: TGCGCCAGCAGCAGGGGTACGGAGCAGTACTTC.

The J gene is TRBJ1-6, the V gene TRBV19; D gene ambiguous. The germline V gene has CDR1 LNHDA and CDR2 SQIVND (reference sequence). CDR3 size: 15 residues. V lost 7 bases to trimming and J lost 12 bases, with 22 bases between them. The CDR3 sequence is CASKPEDGIILPLHF. Here the CDR3 DNA reads TGTGCCAGTAAACCGGAGGACGGTATTATTTTACCCCTCCACTTT.

The V call is TRBV10-3, the J call TRBJ2-5, with 14 bases that match TRBD2. The J segment lost 4 bases and the V segment lost 0 bases, leaving 4 bases of the junction unmatched. Germline V gene lookup returns CDR1 ENHRY and CDR2 SYGVKD. This CDR3 has 17 amino acids. The CDR3 nucleotides are TGTGCCATCAGTGAGTCGAGGGGACTAGCGGGAGTAGAGACCCAGTACTTC. Amino acids: CAISESRGLAGVETQYF.

In this sample, this clone turned up once. The V and J genes are TRBV7-2 and TRBJ2-5, with D maybe TRBD1 (6 bases). The V end lost 7 bases, the J end lost 4 bases, and 16 bases lay between the germline ends. Looked up from germline, CDR1 is SGHTA and CDR2 is FQGNSA. The CDR3 spans 14 residues. The CDR3 nucleotides read TGTGCCAGCAAACCGCAGGGGAGTGTAGAGACCCAGTACTTC. Its translation is CASKPQGSVETQYF.

The genes are TRBV6-1 and TRBJ2-1; unclear D gene. The CDR3 sequence is 15 residues long. Trimming took off 4 bases at V and 0 bases at J, with 10 bases between the two ends. From germline, CDR1 is MNHNS and CDR2 SASEGT. The CDR3 protein is CASSGNPSSYNEQFF. As DNA, the CDR3 is TGTGCCAGCAGTGGAAACCCCAGCTCCTACAATGAGCAGTTCTTC.

V is TRBV27 and J is TRBJ2-7; D not certain. V lost 0 bases and J lost 2, with 14 bases in between. The CDR3 contains 16 residues. Germline-derived CDR1 and CDR2 are MNHEY and SMNVEV (reference sequence). This CDR3 is CASSLSAETLTYEQYF. The CDR3 DNA is TGTGCCAGCAGTTTATCGGCTGAGACACTCACCTACGAGCAGTACTTC.

Worth noting for this clone: The germline gene is not matched at one end of the junction; a read error may be the cause. The chain is built from TRBV7-7 and TRBJ2-6; weak D call: TRBD1 (5 bases). Germline values: CDR1 SSHAT, CDR2 FNYEAQ (reference sequence). The CDR3 is 16 amino acids. DNA for the CDR3: TGTGCTAGCAGCCTAGGGCAGGGCTCTGGGGCCAACGTCCTGACTTTC. Its translation is CASSLGQGSGANVLTF.

This chain uses TRBV2 with TRBJ1-2; D is ambiguous. The germline gives CDR1 SNHLY, CDR2 FYNNEI. V was cut by 4 bases and J by 13 bases, with 10 bases left in between. The CDR3 is made up of 10 amino acids. The CDR3 DNA reads TGTGCCAGCAGTGGAGGGCCGCTCACCTTC. It is translated as CASSGGPLTF.

The CDR3, as DNA: TGTGCCAGCAGCGTGAACTATGAGCAGTTCTTC. Its translation: CASSVNYEQFF. The chain uses TRBV5-4 and TRBJ2-1; D is unresolved. Germline CDR1 is SGHNT and CDR2 is YYREEE (reference sequence). The germline V and J ends were trimmed by 4 bases and 8 bases, with 7 bases remaining between them. The CDR3 length is 11 residues.

The rearrangement uses TRBV6-1 and TRBJ1-5; D unresolved. Germline loops: CDR1 MNHNS, CDR2 SASEGT. The V end lost 6 bases, the J end lost 4 bases, and 10 bases lay between the germline ends. This CDR3 region has 13 residues. The CDR3 region is CASSSTPNQPQHF. In nucleotides, the CDR3 is TGTGCCAGCAGCAGTACACCGAATCAGCCCCAGCATTTT.

This chain connects TRBV7-9 to TRBJ2-7, with D tentatively TRBD1 (6 bases). The CDR3 length is 14 residues. Germline V gene data show CDR1 as SEHNR and CDR2 as FQNEAQ (reference sequence). V lost 6 bases to trimming and J lost 6 bases, with 18 bases between them. CDR3 coding DNA: TGTGCCAGCAGTCCACCCGACAGGACCTCCGAGCAGTACTTC. Translation: CASSPPDRTSEQYF.

The chain combines TRBV19 with TRBJ2-4; D is tentatively TRBD1 or TRBD2 (5 bases each). Trimming took 5 bases from V and 0 from J, leaving 14 bases between them. The germline gives CDR1 LNHDA, CDR2 SQIVND (reference sequence). The CDR3 is 16 residues long. CDR3 protein: CASSSGAVLAKNIQYF. The CDR3 nucleotides are TGTGCCAGTAGTTCCGGGGCAGTTTTAGCCAAAAACATTCAGTACTTC. Full variable domain (remainder filled in from reference TRBV19 and TRBJ2-4): DGGITQSPKYLFRKEGQNVTLSCEQNLNHDAMYWYRQDPGQGLRLIYYSQIVNDFQKGDIAEGYSVSREKKESFPLTVTSAQKNPTAFYLCASSSGAVLAKNIQYFGAGTRLSVL.

The chain is built from TRBV7-2 and TRBJ1-4; 8 bases agree with TRBD1. This CDR3 contains 15 residues. Germline loops: CDR1 SGHTA, CDR2 FQGNSA. Unmatched junction bases numbered 9, after V lost 5 bases and J lost 7 bases. The CDR3 DNA is TGTGCCAGCAGCCTAGAAGGACAGGGTCTTGAAAAACTGTTTTTT. Encoded protein: CASSLEGQGLEKLFF.

This chain joins TRBV4-3 and TRBJ1-2; tentative D call: TRBD1 (6 bases). CDR1 is LGHNA and CDR2 is YSLEER in the germline V gene. This CDR3 comprises 16 residues. Trimming stripped 4 bases from V and 6 bases from J, with 21 bases between. The CDR3 DNA reads as TGCGCCAGCAGCCTGAGAACTGAGGGTCCAGGGGATGGCTACACCTTC. Protein sequence: CASSLRTEGPGDGYTF.

The chain links TRBV7-2 to TRBJ2-2; no clear D. The CDR3 is made up of 14 amino acids. Germline V lookup: CDR1 SGHTA, CDR2 FQGNSA. With 0 bases removed from V and 3 bases from J, the gap between germline ends came to 5 bases. The DNA of the CDR3 is TGTGCCAGCAGCTTAGCTCAGTACACCGGGGAGCTGTTTTTT. Translated, it gives CASSLAQYTGELFF.

V and J are TRBV7-9 and TRBJ1-2; 8 nucleotides align to TRBD1. The CDR3 covers 14 residues. The germline V gene encodes CDR1 SEHNR and CDR2 FQNEAQ (reference sequence). Losses at the gene ends were 5 bases for V and 6 bases for J; bases not matched to a gene: 8. The CDR3 DNA reads TGTGCCAGCAGCCCGTACGGGACAGGAGATGGCTACACCTTC. Protein: CASSPYGTGDGYTF.

This clone was detected a few times. V and J are TRBV10-3 and TRBJ1-1; 9 bases are a match to TRBD1. The V segment lost 3 bases and the J segment 4 bases; nucleotides outside the gene matches: 6. CDR1 is ENHRY, CDR2 SYGVKD, per germline. This CDR3 comprises 15 residues. The CDR3 sequence is CAISDLGQGTTEAFF. In DNA, the CDR3 is TGTGCCATCAGTGATCTCGGACAGGGGACCACTGAAGCTTTCTTT.

J is TRBJ1-4 and V is TRBV9, with 8 bases identical to TRBD1. CDR3 length equals 15 residues. Germline trimming cut 4 bases from V and 7 bases from J; bases unmatched to any gene: 9. Germline V gene data show CDR1 as SGDLS and CDR2 as YYNGEE. Here the CDR3 DNA reads TGTGCCAGCAGCCCAGGGGGCAGGGGCCTTGAAAAACTGTTTTTT. As protein: CASSPGGRGLEKLFF.

The chain links TRBV5-6 to TRBJ1-6; D might be TRBD1 (5 bases). CDR1 and CDR2 (germline): SGHDT, YYEEEE. With 2 bases removed from V and 9 bases from J, the gap between germline ends came to 9 bases. CDR3 size: 13 residues. The CDR3 protein is CASSLWGGSPLHF. CDR3 DNA: TGTGCCAGCAGCTTATGGGGGGGTTCACCCCTCCACTTT.

This clone was seen once. The chain links TRBV19 to TRBJ2-1; 8 nucleotides line up with TRBD1. The V gene's germline CDR1 is LNHDA and CDR2 SQIVND (reference sequence). J was trimmed by 7 bases and V by 4 bases; bases with no gene match: 12. The CDR3 runs 16 residues. The CDR3 protein is CASSTPGGFGLNEQFF. DNA for the CDR3: TGTGCCAGTAGTACACCAGGGGGCTTTGGACTGAATGAGCAGTTCTTC.